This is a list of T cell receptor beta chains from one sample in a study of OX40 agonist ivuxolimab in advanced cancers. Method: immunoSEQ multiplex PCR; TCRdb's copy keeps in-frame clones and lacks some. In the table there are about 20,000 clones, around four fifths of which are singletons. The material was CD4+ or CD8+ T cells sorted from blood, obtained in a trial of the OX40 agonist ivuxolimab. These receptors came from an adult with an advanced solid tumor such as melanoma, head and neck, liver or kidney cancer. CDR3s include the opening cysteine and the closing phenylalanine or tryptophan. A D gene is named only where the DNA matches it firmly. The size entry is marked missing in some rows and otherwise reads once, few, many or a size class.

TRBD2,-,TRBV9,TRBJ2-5,TGTGCCAGCAGCGTCTATAGCGGGACGCCGGAGACCCAGTACTTC,CASSVYSGTPETQYF
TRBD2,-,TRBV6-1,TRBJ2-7,TGTGCCATCAGTGAGCCCGCCCGGATGGTAGCGGGGAGTTACGAGCAGTACTTC,CAISEPARMVAGSYEQYF
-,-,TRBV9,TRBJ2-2,TGTGCCAGCAGCGTAGGGGGGGCCGCCACCGGGGAGCTGTTTTTT,CASSVGGAATGELFF
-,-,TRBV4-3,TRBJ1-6,TGCGCCAGCAGCCGATGGGGTATGGATAATTCACCCCTCCACTTT,CASSRWGMDNSPLHF
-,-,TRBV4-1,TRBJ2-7,TGCGCCAGCAGCCCCCGCTGGGACTTTAGCTCCTACGAGCAGTACTTC,CASSPRWDFSSYEQYF
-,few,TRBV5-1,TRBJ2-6,TGCGCCAGCAGCTTGTTTGCAGGCTTCTCTGGGGCCAACGTCCTGACTTTC,CASSLFAGFSGANVLTF
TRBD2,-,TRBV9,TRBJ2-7,TGTGCCAGCAGCGTAGGACTAGCGGGACTCGAGCAGTACTTC,CASSVGLAGLEQYF
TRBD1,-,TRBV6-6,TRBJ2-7,TGTGCCAGCACCGGACAGGGCTCCTACGAGCAGTACTTC,CASTGQGSYEQYF
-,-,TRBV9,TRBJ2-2,TGTGCCAGCAGCGTAGAGGTGGCGTCAGGGAACACCGGGGAGCTGTTTTTT,CASSVEVASGNTGELFF
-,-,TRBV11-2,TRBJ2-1,TGTGCCAGCAGCTCCCGGGATGAGCAGTTCTTC,CASSSRDEQFF
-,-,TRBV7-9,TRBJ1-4,TGTGCCAGCAGCTTCCAGGGAGACGAAAAACTGTTTTTT,CASSFQGDEKLFF
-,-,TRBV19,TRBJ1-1,TGTGCCAGTAGTATGGCCTGGGGGAACACTGAAGCTTTCTTT,CASSMAWGNTEAFF
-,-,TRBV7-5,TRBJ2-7,TGTGTCAGAAGCCCCAAGGGTAGCGGGAGGGCCGAGGGCGAGCAGTACTTC,CVRSPKGSGRAEGEQYF
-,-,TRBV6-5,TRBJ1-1,TGTGCCAGCAGTTACTCCAATCAGCCGATCACTGAAGCTTTCTTT,CASSYSNQPITEAFF
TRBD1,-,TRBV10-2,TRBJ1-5,TGCGCCAGCAGTGAAATTCAGGGGGCGCTGACTCAGCCCCAGCATTTT,CASSEIQGALTQPQHF
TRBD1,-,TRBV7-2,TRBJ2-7,TGTGCCAGCCTCGCTGACCGGACAGGGTGGGGCGAGCAGTACTTC,CASLADRTGWGEQYF
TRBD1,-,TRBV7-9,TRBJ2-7,TGTGCCAGCAGCACGAACCGGGACAGGAGGAACTACGAGCAGTACTTC,CASSTNRDRRNYEQYF
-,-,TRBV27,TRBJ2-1,TGTGCCAGCAGCTTGTTGAGCTCCTACAATGAGCAGTTCTTC,CASSLLSSYNEQFF
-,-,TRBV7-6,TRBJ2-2,TGTGCCAGCAGCTTAGTAACGGGAGAGGGAATCGGGGAGCTGTTTTTT,CASSLVTGEGIGELFF
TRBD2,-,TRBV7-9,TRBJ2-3,TGTGCCAGCAGCAGTACACTAGCGGGAGTGGGACTAAGCACAGATACGCAGTATTTT,CASSSTLAGVGLSTDTQYF
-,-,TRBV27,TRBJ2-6,TGTGCCAGCAGTTTGCATGGGAGCTCTGGGGCCAACGTCCTGACTTTC,CASSLHGSSGANVLTF
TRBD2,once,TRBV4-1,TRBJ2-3,TGCGCCAGCAGCCAAGTACTAGCGGGAGGGACAGATACGCAGTATTTT,CASSQVLAGGTDTQYF
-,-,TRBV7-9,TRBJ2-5,TGTGCCAGCAGCCGCCTAGGGGTCCAAGAGACCCAGTACTTC,CASSRLGVQETQYF
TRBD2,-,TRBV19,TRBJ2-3,TGTGCCAGTAACCCACTAGCGGGAGTGGTAGATACGCAGTATTTT,CASNPLAGVVDTQYF
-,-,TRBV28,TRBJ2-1,TGTGCCAGCAGTACCGACAGGGAGGCCACCTACAATGAGCAGTTCTTC,CASSTDREATYNEQFF
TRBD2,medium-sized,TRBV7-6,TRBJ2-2,TGTGCCAGCAGCTTAGTAGCGGGGGCCGGGGAGCTGTTTTTT,CASSLVAGAGELFF